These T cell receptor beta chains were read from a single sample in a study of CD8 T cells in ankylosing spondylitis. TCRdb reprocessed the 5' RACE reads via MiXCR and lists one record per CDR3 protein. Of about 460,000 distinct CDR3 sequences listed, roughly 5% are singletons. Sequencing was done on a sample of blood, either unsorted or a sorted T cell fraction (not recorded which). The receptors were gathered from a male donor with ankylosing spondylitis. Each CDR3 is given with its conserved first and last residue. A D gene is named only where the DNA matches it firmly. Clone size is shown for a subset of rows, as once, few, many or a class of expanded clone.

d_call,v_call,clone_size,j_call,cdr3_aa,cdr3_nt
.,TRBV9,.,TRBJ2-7,CASSVDPQGEQYF,TGTGCCAGCAGCGTAGACCCCCAAGGCGAGCAGTACTTC
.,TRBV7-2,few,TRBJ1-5,CASSLAGTQRQPQHF,TGTGCCAGCAGCTTGGCGGGGACCCAGAGACAGCCCCAGCATTTT
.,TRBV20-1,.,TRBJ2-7,CSGVGGGNSYEQYF,TGCAGCGGGGTAGGGGGGGGCAACTCCTACGAGCAGTACTTC
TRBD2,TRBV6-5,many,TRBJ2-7,CASSHLAGGTYEQYF,TGTGCCAGCAGTCACCTAGCGGGAGGGACCTACGAGCAGTACTTC
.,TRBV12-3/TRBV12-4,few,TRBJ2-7,CASSLPAKSYEQYF,TGTGCCAGCAGTTTACCGGCAAAATCCTACGAGCAGTACTTC
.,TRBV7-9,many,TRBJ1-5,CASSLGGSAQHF,TGTGCCAGCAGCTTAGGGGGCTCGGCCCAGCATTTT
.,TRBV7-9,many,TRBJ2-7,CASSRGAYEQYF,TGTGCCAGCAGCCGAGGGGCGTACGAGCAGTACTTC
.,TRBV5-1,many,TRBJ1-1,CASSLDNPTEAFF,TGCGCCAGCAGCCTGGACAATCCCACTGAAGCTTTCTTT
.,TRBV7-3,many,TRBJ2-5,CASNHSPKDETQYF,TGTGCCAGCAACCATAGCCCTAAGGATGAGACCCAGTACTTC
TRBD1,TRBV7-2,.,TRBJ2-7,CASSPGTGRVGEQYF,TGTGCCAGCAGCCCTGGGACAGGTCGAGTGGGGGAGCAGTACTTC
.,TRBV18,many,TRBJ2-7,CASSPSGDEQYF,TGTGCCAGCTCACCATCCGGGGACGAGCAGTACTTC
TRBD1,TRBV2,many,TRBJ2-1,CASSEGQGVGNEQFF,TGTGCCAGCAGTGAGGGACAGGGGGTAGGGAATGAGCAGTTCTTC
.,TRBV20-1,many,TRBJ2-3,CSAISVAFTDTQYF,TGCAGTGCTATTTCAGTTGCTTTCACAGATACGCAGTATTTT
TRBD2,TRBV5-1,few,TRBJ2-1,CASSLAPSGRAYNEQFF,TGCGCCAGCAGCTTGGCCCCTAGCGGGAGGGCCTACAATGAGCAGTTCTTC
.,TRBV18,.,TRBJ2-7,CASSPPGGKPSYEQYF,TGTGCCAGCTCACCACCGGGTGGCAAGCCGTCCTACGAGCAGTACTTC
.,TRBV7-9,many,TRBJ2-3,CASSRGAGARSDTQYF,TGTGCCAGCAGCCGGGGGGCAGGGGCACGATCAGATACGCAGTATTTT
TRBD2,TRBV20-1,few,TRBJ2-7,CSARDAGGKDDEQYF,TGCAGTGCTAGAGATGCGGGAGGGAAGGACGACGAGCAGTACTTC